Listed below are T cell receptor beta chains from one sample, sequenced in a study of HIV-infected children after antiretroviral therapy interruption. TCRdb called the 3' RACE reads again in MiXCR, with one record for every CDR3 protein. The sample gives about 14,000 distinct CDR3 sequences, about 3% of which show up once; around a third is in the top ten. Sample: CD45RO+ CD8+ T cells from PBMCs, pooled from several time points, taken from a donor given antiretroviral therapy, either interrupted or continuous. The receptors were gathered from a pool of human donors with HIV. CDR3s include the opening cysteine and the closing phenylalanine or tryptophan.

v_call cdr3_aa
TRBV6-2/TRBV6-3 CASSYSSGANVLTF
TRBV9 CASSVWGGSYNEQFF
TRBV5-1 CASRELAGTGAMETQYF
TRBV28 CASSRTGPRNTIYF
TRBV5-6 CASSLVSGSGANVLTF
TRBV6-4 CASRLAGTGVNEQFF
TRBV15 CATSLSPGTGANVLTF
TRBV2 CASKNPSRGAGPSTYTF
TRBV6-2/TRBV6-3 CASSSSRDRDRVKGYTF
TRBV30 CAWSVPREGNEQFF